This is a list of T cell receptor beta chains from one sample in a study of OX40 agonist ivuxolimab in advanced cancers. Method: immunoSEQ multiplex PCR; TCRdb's copy keeps in-frame clones and lacks some. The sample lists roughly 100,000 clones, around 91% occurring once. The input for sequencing was CD4+ or CD8+ T cells sorted from blood, taken in a trial of the OX40 agonist ivuxolimab. These receptors came from an adult with an advanced solid tumor such as melanoma, head and neck, liver or kidney cancer. CDR3s include the opening cysteine and the closing phenylalanine or tryptophan. Fields, in order: J gene, V gene, clone size, D gene, CDR3 protein, CDR3 DNA. A D gene is named only where the DNA matches it firmly. Clone size is shown for a subset of rows, as once, few, many or a class of expanded clone.

j_call: TRBJ1-2; v_call: TRBV5-5; clone_size: .; d_call: .; cdr3_aa: CASSLGEGNYGYTF; cdr3_nt: TGTGCCAGCAGCTTGGGGGAAGGGAACTATGGCTACACCTTC
j_call: TRBJ1-4; v_call: TRBV11-2; clone_size: .; d_call: .; cdr3_aa: CASAEGLGEKLFF; cdr3_nt: TGTGCCAGCGCGGAGGGGCTGGGTGAAAAACTGTTTTTT
j_call: TRBJ2-1; v_call: TRBV5-1; clone_size: .; d_call: .; cdr3_aa: CASSLLQSSSYNEQFF; cdr3_nt: TGCGCCAGCAGCTTGTTGCAGTCGAGCTCCTACAATGAGCAGTTCTTC
j_call: TRBJ1-1; v_call: TRBV28; clone_size: .; d_call: .; cdr3_aa: CASSFGGGRNTEAFF; cdr3_nt: TGTGCCAGCAGTTTCGGGGGTGGGAGGAACACTGAAGCTTTCTTT
j_call: TRBJ2-7; v_call: TRBV6-5; clone_size: .; d_call: TRBD1; cdr3_aa: CASSPTGVMHEQYF; cdr3_nt: TGTGCCAGCAGCCCGACAGGGGTCATGCACGAGCAGTACTTC
j_call: TRBJ2-3; v_call: TRBV30; clone_size: .; d_call: TRBD2; cdr3_aa: CAWSHGLAGGPHTQYF; cdr3_nt: TGTGCCTGGAGTCATGGACTAGCGGGAGGGCCCCATACGCAGTATTTT
j_call: TRBJ1-5; v_call: TRBV4-3; clone_size: .; d_call: .; cdr3_aa: CASSQDWGNRPQHF; cdr3_nt: TGCGCCAGCAGCCAAGATTGGGGGAATCGGCCCCAGCATTTT
j_call: TRBJ2-5; v_call: TRBV5-1; clone_size: .; d_call: TRBD2; cdr3_aa: CASSGSGTLDETQYF; cdr3_nt: TGCGCCAGCAGCGGGAGCGGGACTTTAGATGAGACCCAGTACTTC
j_call: TRBJ1-1; v_call: TRBV7-9; clone_size: .; d_call: .; cdr3_aa: CASSLIGATPFF; cdr3_nt: TGTGCCAGCAGCTTAATCGGGGCAACCCCTTTCTTT
j_call: TRBJ2-5; v_call: TRBV21-1; clone_size: .; d_call: .; cdr3_aa: CASWGTSASQKETQYF; cdr3_nt: TGTGCCAGTTGGGGGACTAGCGCGAGCCAAAAAGAGACCCAGTACTTC
j_call: TRBJ2-3; v_call: TRBV4-2; clone_size: .; d_call: TRBD2; cdr3_aa: CASSQDQAAGPAQVTQYF; cdr3_nt: TGTGCCAGCAGCCAAGATCAGGCAGCGGGGCCCGCACAGGTTACGCAGTATTTT
j_call: TRBJ1-5; v_call: TRBV30; clone_size: .; d_call: .; cdr3_aa: CAWSRQPNQPQHF; cdr3_nt: TGTGCCTGGAGTAGGCAGCCAAATCAGCCCCAGCATTTT
j_call: TRBJ2-2; v_call: TRBV9; clone_size: .; d_call: TRBD2; cdr3_aa: CASSSPASGGNTGELFF; cdr3_nt: TGTGCCAGCAGCTCTCCCGCTAGCGGGGGGAACACCGGGGAGCTGTTTTTT
j_call: TRBJ2-1; v_call: TRBV5-1; clone_size: .; d_call: TRBD1; cdr3_aa: CASSLGQGAREQFF; cdr3_nt: TGCGCCAGCAGCTTGGGACAGGGGGCCCGGGAGCAGTTCTTC
j_call: TRBJ2-5; v_call: TRBV7-2; clone_size: .; d_call: TRBD1; cdr3_aa: CASSLGTTGGRETQYF; cdr3_nt: TGTGCCAGCAGCTTAGGCACTACAGGGGGCAGAGAGACCCAGTACTTC
j_call: TRBJ2-7; v_call: TRBV30; clone_size: .; d_call: TRBD1; cdr3_aa: CAWSVTGMTYEQYF; cdr3_nt: TGTGCCTGGAGTGTGACAGGGATGACCTACGAGCAGTACTTC
j_call: TRBJ1-2; v_call: TRBV6-1; clone_size: .; d_call: TRBD1; cdr3_aa: CASRREGQGVYGYTF; cdr3_nt: TGTGCCAGCAGGAGGGAGGGACAGGGGGTCTATGGCTACACCTTC
j_call: TRBJ2-7; v_call: TRBV27; clone_size: once; d_call: TRBD2; cdr3_aa: CASSSGAGGPYEQYF; cdr3_nt: TGTGCCAGCAGTTCGGGTGCGGGAGGGCCTTACGAGCAGTACTTC
j_call: TRBJ2-2; v_call: TRBV7-2; clone_size: once; d_call: .; cdr3_aa: CASSLMLGGGELFF; cdr3_nt: TGTGCCAGCAGCTTAATGCTCGGGGGCGGGGAGCTGTTTTTT
j_call: TRBJ1-1; v_call: TRBV11-3; clone_size: .; d_call: TRBD1; cdr3_aa: CASSLGGQTDEAFF; cdr3_nt: TGTGCCAGCAGCTTGGGGGGACAGACAGATGAAGCTTTCTTT